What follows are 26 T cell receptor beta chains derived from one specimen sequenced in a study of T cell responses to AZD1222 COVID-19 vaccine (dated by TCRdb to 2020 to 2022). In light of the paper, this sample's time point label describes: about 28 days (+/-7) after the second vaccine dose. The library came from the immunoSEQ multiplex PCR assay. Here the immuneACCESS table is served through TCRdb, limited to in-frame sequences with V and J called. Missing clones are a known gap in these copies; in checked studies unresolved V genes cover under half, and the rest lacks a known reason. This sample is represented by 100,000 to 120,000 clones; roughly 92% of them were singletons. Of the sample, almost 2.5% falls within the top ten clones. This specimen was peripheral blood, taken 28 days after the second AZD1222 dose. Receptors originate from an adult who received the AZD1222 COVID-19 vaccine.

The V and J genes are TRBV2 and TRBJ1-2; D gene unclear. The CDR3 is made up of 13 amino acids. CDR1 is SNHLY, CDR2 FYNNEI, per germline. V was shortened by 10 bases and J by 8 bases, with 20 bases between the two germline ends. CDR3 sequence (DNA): TGTGCCACCCGGCCGGGCAGTGAGAGCGGCTACACCTTC. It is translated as CATRPGSESGYTF.

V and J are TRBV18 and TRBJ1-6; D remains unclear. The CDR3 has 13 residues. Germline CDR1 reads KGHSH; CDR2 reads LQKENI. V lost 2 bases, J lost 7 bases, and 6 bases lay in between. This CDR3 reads CASSPGRNSPLHF. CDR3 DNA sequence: TGTGCCAGCTCACCAGGGCGAAATTCACCCCTCCACTTT.

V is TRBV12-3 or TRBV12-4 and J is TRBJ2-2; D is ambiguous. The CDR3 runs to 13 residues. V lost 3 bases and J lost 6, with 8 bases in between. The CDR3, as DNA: TGTGCCAGCAGTTTGGCGGCTGCCGGGGAGCTGTTTTTT. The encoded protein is CASSLAAAGELFF.

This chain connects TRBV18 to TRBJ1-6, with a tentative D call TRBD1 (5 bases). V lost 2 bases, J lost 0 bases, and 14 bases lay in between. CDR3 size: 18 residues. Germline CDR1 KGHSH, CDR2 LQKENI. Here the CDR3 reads CASSPMQGSVSYNSPLHF. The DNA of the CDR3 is TGTGCCAGCTCACCAATGCAGGGTAGTGTCTCCTATAATTCACCCCTCCACTTT.

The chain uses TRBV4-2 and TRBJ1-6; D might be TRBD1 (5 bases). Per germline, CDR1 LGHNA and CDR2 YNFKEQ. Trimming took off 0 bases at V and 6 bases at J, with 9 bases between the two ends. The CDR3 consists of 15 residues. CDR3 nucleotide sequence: TGTGCCAGCAGCCAAGATTCGACAGCTAATTCACCCCTCCACTTT. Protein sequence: CASSQDSTANSPLHF.

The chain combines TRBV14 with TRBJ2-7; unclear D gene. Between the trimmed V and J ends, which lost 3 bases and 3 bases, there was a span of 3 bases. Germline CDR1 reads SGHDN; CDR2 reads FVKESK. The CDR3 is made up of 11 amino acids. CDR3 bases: TGTGCCAGCAGCCATCTCTACGAGCAGTACTTC. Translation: CASSHLYEQYF.

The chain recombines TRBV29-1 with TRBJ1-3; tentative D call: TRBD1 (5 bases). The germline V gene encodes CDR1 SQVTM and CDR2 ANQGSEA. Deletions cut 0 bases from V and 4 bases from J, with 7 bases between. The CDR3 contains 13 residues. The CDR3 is CSVEDYRGNTIYF. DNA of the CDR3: TGCAGCGTTGAAGACTACAGGGGAAACACCATATATTTT.

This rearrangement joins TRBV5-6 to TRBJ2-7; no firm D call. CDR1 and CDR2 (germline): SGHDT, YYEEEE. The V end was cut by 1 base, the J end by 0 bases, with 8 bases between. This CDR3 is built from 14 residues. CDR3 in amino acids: CASSLLANSYEQYF. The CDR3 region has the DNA TGTGCCAGCAGCTTGTTGGCCAACTCCTACGAGCAGTACTTC.

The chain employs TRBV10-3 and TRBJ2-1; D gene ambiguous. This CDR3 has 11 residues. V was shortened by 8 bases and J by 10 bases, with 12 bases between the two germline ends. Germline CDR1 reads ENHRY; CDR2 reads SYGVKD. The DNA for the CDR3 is TGTGCCATCGGACCATCCAGGGAGCAGTTCTTC. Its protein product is CAIGPSREQFF.

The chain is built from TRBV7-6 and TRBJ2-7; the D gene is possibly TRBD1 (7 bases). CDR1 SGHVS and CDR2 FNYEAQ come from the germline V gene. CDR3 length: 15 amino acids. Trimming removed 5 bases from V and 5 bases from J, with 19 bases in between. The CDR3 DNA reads TGTGCCAGCAGCCCCCGTAGACAGGGAGGCAACGAGCAGTACTTC. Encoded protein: CASSPRRQGGNEQYF.

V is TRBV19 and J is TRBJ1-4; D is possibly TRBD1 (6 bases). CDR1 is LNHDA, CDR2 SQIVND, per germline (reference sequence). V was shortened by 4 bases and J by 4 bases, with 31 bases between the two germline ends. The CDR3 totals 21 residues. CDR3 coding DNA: TGTGCCAGTAGTAATTTGCGGGGGGCGTCGAGCATAACGCCTAATAATGAAAAACTGTTTTTT. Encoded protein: CASSNLRGASSITPNNEKLFF. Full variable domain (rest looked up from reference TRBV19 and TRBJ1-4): DGGITQSPKYLFRKEGQNVTLSCEQNLNHDAMYWYRQDPGQGLRLIYYSQIVNDFQKGDIAEGYSVSREKKESFPLTVTSAQKNPTAFYLCASSNLRGASSITPNNEKLFFGSGTQLSVL.

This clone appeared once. The CDR3 spells CASSLSAGANTEAFF. CDR3 bases: TGTGCCAGCAGCTTAAGTGCAGGGGCGAACACTGAAGCTTTCTTT. The chain carries TRBV7-2 and TRBJ1-1; TRBD1 is a possible D gene (6 bases). Germline CDR1 reads SGHTA; CDR2 reads FQGNSA. This CDR3 is built from 15 residues. V lost 2 bases and J 1 base, leaving 11 bases between the germline ends.

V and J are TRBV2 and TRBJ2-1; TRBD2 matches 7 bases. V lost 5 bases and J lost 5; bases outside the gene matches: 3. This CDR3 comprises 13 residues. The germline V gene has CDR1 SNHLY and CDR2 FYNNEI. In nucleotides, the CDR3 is TGTGCCAGCAGTTCCGGACTAGACAATGAGCAGTTCTTC. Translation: CASSSGLDNEQFF.

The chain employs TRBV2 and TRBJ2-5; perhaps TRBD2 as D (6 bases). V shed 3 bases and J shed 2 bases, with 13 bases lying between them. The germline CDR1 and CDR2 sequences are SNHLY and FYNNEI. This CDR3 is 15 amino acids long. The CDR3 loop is CASSENAGGQETQYF. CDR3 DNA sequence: TGTGCCAGCAGTGAGAACGCAGGAGGGCAAGAGACCCAGTACTTC.

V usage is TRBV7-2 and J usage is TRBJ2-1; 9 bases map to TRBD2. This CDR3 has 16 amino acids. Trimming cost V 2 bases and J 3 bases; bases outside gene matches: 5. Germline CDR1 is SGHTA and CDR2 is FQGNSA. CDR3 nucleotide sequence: TGTGCCAGCAGCTTATTCGGGACTAGCTACTACAATGAGCAGTTCTTC. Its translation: CASSLFGTSYYNEQFF. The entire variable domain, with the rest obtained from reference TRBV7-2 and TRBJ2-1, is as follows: GAGVSQSPSNKVTEKGKDVELRCDPISGHTALYWYRQSLGQGLEFLIYFQGNSAPDKSGLPSDRFSAERTGGSVSTLTIQRTQQEDSAVYLCASSLFGTSYYNEQFFGPGTRLTVL.

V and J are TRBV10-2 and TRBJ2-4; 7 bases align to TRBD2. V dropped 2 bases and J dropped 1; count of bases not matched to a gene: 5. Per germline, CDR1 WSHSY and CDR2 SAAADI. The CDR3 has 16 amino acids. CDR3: CASSELRGVAKNIQYF. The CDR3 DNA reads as TGCGCCAGCAGTGAGCTACGGGGGGTGGCCAAAAACATTCAGTACTTC.

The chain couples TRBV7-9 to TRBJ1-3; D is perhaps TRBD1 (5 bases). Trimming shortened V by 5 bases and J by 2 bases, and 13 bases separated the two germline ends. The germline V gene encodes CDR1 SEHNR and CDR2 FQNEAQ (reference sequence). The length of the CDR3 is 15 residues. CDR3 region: CASSPGGGAGNTIYF. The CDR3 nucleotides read TGTGCCAGCAGCCCCGGAGGAGGGGCTGGAAACACCATATATTTT.

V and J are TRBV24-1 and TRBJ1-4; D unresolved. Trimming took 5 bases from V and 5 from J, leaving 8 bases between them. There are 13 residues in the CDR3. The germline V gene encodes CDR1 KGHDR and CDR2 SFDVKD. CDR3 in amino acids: CATSVGGNEKLFF. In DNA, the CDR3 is TGTGCCACCAGTGTTGGCGGGAATGAAAAACTGTTTTTT.

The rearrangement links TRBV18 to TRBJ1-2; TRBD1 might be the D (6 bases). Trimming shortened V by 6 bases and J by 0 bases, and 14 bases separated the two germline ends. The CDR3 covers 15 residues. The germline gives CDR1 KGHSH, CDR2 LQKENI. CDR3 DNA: TGTGCCAGCTCGGACTTGACAGGACCTAACTATGGCTACACCTTC. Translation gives CASSDLTGPNYGYTF.

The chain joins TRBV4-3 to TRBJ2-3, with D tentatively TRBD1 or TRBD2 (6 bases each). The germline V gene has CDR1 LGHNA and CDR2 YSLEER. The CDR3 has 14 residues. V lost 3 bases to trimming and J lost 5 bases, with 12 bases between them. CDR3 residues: CASSQYGGGDTQYF. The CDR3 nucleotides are TGCGCCAGCAGCCAGTACGGAGGGGGAGATACGCAGTATTTT.

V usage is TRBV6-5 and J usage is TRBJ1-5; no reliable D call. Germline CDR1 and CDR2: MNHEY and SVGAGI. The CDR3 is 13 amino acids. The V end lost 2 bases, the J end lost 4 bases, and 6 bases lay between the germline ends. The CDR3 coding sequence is TGTGCCAGCAGTTACATGCGAAATCAGCCCCAGCATTTT. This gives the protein CASSYMRNQPQHF.

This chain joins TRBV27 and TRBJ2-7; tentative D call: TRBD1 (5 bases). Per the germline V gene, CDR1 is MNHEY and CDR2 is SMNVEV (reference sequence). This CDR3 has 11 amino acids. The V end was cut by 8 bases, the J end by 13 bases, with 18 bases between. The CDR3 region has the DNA TGTGCCAGCCTCCTTGGCAGGGTTCAATACTTC. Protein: CASLLGRVQYF.

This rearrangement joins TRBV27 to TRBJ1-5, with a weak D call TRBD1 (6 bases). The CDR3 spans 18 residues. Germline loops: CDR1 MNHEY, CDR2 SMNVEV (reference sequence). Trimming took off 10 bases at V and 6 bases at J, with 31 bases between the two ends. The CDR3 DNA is TGTGCCACCCCCAACCCCCCCCACGGAGGGGGGCGCGGTCAGCCCCAGCATTTT. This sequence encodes CATPNPPHGGGRGQPQHF.

The DNA for the CDR3 is TGCGCCAGCAGCCAAGCCATCGGCACAGATACGCAGTATTTT. It encodes CASSQAIGTDTQYF. The V call is TRBV4-1, the J call TRBJ2-3; D remains unclear. Trimming removed 1 base at V and 1 base at J, with 6 bases between. Germline CDR1 reads MGHRA; CDR2 reads YSYEKL. This CDR3 region has 14 residues.

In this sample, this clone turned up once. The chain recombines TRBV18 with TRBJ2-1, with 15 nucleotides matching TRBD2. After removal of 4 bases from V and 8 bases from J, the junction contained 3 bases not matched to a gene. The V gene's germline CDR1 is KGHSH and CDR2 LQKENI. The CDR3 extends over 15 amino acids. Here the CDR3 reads CASSRGLAGGHEQFF. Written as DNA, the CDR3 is TGTGCCAGCTCACGCGGACTAGCGGGGGGGCATGAGCAGTTCTTC. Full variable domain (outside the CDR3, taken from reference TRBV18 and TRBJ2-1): NAGVMQNPRHLVRRRGQEARLRCSPMKGHSHVYWYRQLPEEGLKFMVYLQKENIIDESGMPKERFSAEFPKEGPSILRIQQVVRGDSAAYFCASSRGLAGGHEQFFGPGTRLTVL.

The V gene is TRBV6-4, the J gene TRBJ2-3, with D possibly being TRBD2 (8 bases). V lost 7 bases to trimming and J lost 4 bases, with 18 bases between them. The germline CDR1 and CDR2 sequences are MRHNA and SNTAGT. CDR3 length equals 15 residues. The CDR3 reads CASTGGGTDPDTQYF. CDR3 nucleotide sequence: TGTGCCAGCACGGGCGGGGGGACAGACCCAGATACGCAGTATTTT.